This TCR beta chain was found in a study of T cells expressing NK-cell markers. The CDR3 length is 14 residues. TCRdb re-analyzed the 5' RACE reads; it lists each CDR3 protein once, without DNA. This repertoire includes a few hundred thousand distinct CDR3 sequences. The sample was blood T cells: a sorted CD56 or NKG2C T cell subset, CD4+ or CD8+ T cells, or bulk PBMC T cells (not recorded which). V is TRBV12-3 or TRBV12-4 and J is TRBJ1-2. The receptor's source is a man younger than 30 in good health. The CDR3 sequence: CASSSISRSHGYTF.